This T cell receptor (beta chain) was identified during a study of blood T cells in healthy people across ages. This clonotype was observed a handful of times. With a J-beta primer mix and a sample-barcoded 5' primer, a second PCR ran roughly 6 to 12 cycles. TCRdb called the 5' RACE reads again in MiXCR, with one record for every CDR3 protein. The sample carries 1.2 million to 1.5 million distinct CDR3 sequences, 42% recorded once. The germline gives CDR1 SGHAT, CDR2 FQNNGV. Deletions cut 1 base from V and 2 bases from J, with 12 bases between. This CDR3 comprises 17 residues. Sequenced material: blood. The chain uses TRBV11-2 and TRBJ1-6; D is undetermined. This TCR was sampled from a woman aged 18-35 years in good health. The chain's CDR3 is CASSLGGLSTYNSPLHF. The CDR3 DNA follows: TGTGCCAGCAGCTTAGGAGGGCTGAGCACCTATAATTCACCCCTCCACTTT.